This TCR beta chain was identified in a study of T cell responses to AZD1222 COVID-19 vaccine. Study findings and constraints: Variant regions that are unmutated are reportedly the target of nearly half of spike-specific TCRs.

The CDR3 has 16 amino acids. From germline, CDR1 is PRHDT and CDR2 FYEKMQ (reference sequence). Unmatched junction bases numbered 7, after V lost 5 bases and J lost 2 bases. Assay used: immunoSEQ multiplex PCR; TCRdb lists only in-frame clones, some missing. The sample includes 70,000 to 95,000 clones, 85% to 90% of them seen just once. Of note for this clone: What it binds is unknown.

The chain recombines TRBV13 with TRBJ2-4; TRBD2 matches 9 bases. The specimen was peripheral blood, collected 28 days after the second AZD1222 dose. The source of this sequence is an adult who received the AZD1222 COVID-19 vaccine. The CDR3 nucleotides read TGTGCCAGCAGCCGTGCGGGGGGGCCCCCCAAAAACATTCAGTACTTC. Protein: CASSRAGGPPKNIQYF. The full variable domain, its missing parts supplied by reference TRBV13 and TRBJ2-4, is AAGVIQSPRHLIKEKRETATLKCYPIPRHDTVYWYQQGPGQDPQFLISFYEKMQSDKGSIPDRFSAQQFSDYHSELNMSSLELGDSALYFCASSRAGGPPKNIQYFGAGTRLSVL.